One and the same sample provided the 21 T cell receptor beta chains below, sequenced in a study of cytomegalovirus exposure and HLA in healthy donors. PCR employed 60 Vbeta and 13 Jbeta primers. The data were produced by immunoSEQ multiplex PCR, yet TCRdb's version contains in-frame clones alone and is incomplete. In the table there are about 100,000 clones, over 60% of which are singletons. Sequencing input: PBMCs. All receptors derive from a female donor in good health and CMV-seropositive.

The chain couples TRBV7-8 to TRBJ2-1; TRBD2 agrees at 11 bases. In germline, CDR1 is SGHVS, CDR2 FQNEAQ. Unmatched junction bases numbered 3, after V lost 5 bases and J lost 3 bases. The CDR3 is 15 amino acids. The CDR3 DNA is TGTGCCAGCAGCAAACTAGCGGGAGTCTACAATGAGCAGTTCTTC. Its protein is CASSKLAGVYNEQFF.

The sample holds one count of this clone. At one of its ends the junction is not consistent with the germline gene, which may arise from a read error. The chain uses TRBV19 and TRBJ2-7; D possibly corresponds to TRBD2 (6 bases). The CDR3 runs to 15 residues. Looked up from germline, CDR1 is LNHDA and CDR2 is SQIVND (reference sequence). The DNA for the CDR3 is TGTGCCAGTAGTATTTGCCTGTGGTCTTTAGCGGACCCTAGGTTC. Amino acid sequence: CASSICLWSLADPRF.

CDR3 sequence: CAWSGGEGGNQPQHF. CDR3 coding DNA: TGTGCCTGGAGTGGAGGGGAGGGGGGCAATCAGCCCCAGCATTTT. The chain joins TRBV30 to TRBJ1-5; maybe TRBD1 (6 bases). The CDR3 loop spans 15 amino acids. V lost 1 base, J lost 2 bases, and 12 bases lay in between. The germline V gene encodes CDR1 GTSNPN and CDR2 SVGIG (reference sequence).

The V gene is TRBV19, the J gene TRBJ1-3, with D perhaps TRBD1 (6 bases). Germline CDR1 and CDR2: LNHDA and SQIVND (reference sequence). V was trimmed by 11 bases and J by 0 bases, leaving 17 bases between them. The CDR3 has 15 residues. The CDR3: CASHRDTFSGNTIYF. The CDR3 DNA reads TGTGCCTCCCACCGGGACACCTTCTCTGGAAACACCATATATTTT.

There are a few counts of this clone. The CDR3 loop reads CASSPASGGGNSPLHF. The CDR3, as DNA: TGTGCCAGCTCACCCGCCTCAGGGGGCGGTAATTCACCCCTCCACTTT. The chain couples TRBV18 to TRBJ1-6, with 8 bases lining up with TRBD1. The CDR3 has 16 amino acids. J gave up 6 bases and V 3 bases, and 7 bases lay outside the gene matches. Germline lookup yields CDR1 KGHSH and CDR2 LQKENI. The whole variable domain, filled in from reference TRBV18 and TRBJ1-6, reads NAGVMQNPRHLVRRRGQEARLRCSPMKGHSHVYWYRQLPEEGLKFMVYLQKENIIDESGMPKERFSAEFPKEGPSILRIQQVVRGDSAAYFCASSPASGGGNSPLHFGNGTRLTVT.

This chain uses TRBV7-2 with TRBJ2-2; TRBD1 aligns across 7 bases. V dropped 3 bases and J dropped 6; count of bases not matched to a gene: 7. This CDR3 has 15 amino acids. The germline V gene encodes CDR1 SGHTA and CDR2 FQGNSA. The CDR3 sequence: CASSFTTGRAGELFF. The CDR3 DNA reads TGTGCCAGCAGCTTTACGACAGGGCGGGCCGGGGAGCTGTTTTTT.

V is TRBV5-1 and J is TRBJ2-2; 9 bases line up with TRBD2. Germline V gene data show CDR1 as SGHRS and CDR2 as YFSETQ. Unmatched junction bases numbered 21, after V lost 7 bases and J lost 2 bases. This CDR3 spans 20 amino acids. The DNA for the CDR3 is TGCGCCAGCCGTCATTCCGCGTCGGCGGGAGGGGCGGAAAACACCGGGGAGCTGTTTTTT. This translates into CASRHSASAGGAENTGELFF.

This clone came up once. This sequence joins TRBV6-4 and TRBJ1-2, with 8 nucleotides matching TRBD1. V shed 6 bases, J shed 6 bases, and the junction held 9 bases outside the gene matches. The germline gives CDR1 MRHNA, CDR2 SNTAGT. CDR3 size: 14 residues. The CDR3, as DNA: TGTGCCAGCAGCCGTACAGGGGGATCTAATGGCTACACCTTC. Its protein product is CASSRTGGSNGYTF.

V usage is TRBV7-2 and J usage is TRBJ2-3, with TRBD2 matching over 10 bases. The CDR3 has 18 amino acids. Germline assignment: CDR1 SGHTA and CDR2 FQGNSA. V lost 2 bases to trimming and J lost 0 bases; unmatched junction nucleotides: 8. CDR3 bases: TGTGCCAGCAGCTTATCGGCTAGCGGGGGCCCTAGCACAGATACGCAGTATTTT. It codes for CASSLSASGGPSTDTQYF.

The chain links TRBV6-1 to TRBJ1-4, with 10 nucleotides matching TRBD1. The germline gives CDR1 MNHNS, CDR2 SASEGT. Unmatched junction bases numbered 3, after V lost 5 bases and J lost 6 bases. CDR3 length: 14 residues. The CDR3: CASSMTGGYEKLFF. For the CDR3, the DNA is TGTGCCAGCAGTATGACAGGGGGCTATGAAAAACTGTTTTTT.

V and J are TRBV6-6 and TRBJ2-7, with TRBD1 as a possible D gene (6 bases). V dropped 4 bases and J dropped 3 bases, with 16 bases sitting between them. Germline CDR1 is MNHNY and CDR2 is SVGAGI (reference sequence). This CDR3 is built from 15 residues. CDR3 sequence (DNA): TGTGCCAGCAGTTTCAATACAGGGCCCTACTACGAGCAGTACTTC. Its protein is CASSFNTGPYYEQYF.

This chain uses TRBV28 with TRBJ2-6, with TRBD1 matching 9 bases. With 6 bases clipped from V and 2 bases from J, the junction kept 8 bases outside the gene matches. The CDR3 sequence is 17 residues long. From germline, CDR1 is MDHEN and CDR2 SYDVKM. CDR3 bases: TGTGCCAGCAGGGGGACAGGGAGGGGTACTGGGGCCAACGTCCTGACTTTC. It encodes CASRGTGRGTGANVLTF.

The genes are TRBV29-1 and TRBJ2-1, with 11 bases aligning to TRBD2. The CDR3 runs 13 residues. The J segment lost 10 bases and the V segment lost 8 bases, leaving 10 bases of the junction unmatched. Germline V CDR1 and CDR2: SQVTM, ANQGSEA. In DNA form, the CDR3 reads TGCAGCTTATGGGCTAGCGGGGGGTGGGAGCAGTTCTTC. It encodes CSLWASGGWEQFF.

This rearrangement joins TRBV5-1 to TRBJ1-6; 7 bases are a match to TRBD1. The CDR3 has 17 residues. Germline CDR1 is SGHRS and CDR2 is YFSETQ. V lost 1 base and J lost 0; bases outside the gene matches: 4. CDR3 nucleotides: TGCGCCAGCAGCTTGCGACAGGGCCGCTCCTATAATTCACCCCTCCACTTT. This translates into CASSLRQGRSYNSPLHF.

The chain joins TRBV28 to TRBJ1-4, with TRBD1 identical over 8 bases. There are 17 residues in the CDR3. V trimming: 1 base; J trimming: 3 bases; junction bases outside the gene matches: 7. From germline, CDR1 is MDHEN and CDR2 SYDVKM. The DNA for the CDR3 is TGTGCCAGCAGTTTATCAGGGGGCGCAGCTCCTAATGAAAAACTGTTTTTT. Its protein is CASSLSGGAAPNEKLFF. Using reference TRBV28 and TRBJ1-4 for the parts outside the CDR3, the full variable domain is DVKVTQSSRYLVKRTGEKVFLECVQDMDHENMFWYRQDPGLGLRLIYFSYDVKMKEKGDIPEGYSVSREKKERFSLILESASTNQTSMYLCASSLSGGAAPNEKLFFGSGTQLSVL.

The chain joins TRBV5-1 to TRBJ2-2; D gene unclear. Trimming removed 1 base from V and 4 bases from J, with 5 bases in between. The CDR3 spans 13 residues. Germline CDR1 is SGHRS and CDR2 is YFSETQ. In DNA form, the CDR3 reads TGCGCCAGCAGCTTGATTAGCACCGGGGAGCTGTTTTTT. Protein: CASSLISTGELFF. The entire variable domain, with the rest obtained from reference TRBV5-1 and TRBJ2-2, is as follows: KAGVTQTPRYLIKTRGQQVTLSCSPISGHRSVSWYQQTPGQGLQFLFEYFSETQRNKGNFPGRFSGRQFSNSRSEMNVSTLELGDSALYLCASSLISTGELFFGEGSRLTVL.

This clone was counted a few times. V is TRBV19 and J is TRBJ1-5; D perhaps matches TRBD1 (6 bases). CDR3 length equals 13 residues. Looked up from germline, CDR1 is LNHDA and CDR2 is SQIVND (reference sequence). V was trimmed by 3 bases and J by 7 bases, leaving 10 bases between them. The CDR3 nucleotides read TGTGCCAGTAGTATTGGTCAGGGGCAGCCCCAGCATTTT. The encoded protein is CASSIGQGQPQHF.

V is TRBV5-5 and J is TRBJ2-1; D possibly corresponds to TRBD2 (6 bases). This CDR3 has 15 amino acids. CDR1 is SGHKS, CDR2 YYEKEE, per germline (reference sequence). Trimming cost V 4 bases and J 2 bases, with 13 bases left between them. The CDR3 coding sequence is TGTGCCAGCAGCCCCCGGGACTTGCCCTACAATGAGCAGTTCTTC. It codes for CASSPRDLPYNEQFF. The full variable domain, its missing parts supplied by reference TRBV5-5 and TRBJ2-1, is DAGVTQSPTHLIKTRGQQVTLRCSPISGHKSVSWYQQVLGQGPQFIFQYYEKEERGRGNFPDRFSARQFPNYSSELNVNALLLGDSALYLCASSPRDLPYNEQFFGPGTRLTVL.

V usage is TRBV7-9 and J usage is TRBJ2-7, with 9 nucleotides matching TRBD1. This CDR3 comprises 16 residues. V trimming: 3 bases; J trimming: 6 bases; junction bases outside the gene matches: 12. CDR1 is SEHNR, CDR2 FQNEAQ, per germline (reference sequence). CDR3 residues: CASSFYGTGNRGEQYF. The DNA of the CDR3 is TGTGCCAGCAGCTTTTATGGGACAGGGAATCGAGGCGAGCAGTACTTC.

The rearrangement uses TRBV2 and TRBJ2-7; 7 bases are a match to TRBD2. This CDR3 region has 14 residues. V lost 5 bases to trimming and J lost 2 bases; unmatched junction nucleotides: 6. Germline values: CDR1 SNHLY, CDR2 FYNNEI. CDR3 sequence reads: CASSWGGSTYEQYF. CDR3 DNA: TGTGCCAGCAGTTGGGGGGGGTCGACCTACGAGCAGTACTTC.

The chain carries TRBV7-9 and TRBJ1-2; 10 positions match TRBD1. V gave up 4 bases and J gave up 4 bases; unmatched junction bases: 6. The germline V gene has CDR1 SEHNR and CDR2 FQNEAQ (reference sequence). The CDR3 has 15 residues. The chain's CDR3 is CASSSGQGGSYGYTF. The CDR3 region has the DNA TGTGCCAGCAGCTCAGGACAGGGGGGCTCCTATGGCTACACCTTC. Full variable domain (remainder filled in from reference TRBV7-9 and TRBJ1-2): DTGVSQNPRHKITKRGQNVTFRCDPISEHNRLYWYRQTLGQGPEFLTYFQNEAQLEKSRLLSDRFSAERPKGSFSTLEIQRTEQGDSAMYLCASSSGQGGSYGYTFGSGTRLTVV.